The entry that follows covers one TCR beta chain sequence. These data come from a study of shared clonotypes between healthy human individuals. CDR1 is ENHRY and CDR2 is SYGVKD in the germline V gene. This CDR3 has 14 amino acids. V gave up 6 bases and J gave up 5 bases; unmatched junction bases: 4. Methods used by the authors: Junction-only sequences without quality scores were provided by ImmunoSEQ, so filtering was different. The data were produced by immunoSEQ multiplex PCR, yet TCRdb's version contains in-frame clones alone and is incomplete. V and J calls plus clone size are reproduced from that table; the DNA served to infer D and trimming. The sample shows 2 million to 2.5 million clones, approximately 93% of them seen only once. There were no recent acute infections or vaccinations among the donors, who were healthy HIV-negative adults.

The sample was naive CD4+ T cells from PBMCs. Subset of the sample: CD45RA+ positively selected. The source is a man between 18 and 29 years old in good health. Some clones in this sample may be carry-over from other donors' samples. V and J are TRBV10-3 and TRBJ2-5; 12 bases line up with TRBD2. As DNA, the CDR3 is TGTGCCATCAGGACTAGCGGGAGCGGGGAGACCCAGTACTTC. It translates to CAIRTSGSGETQYF.